This is a list of T cell receptor beta chains from one sample in a study of blood T cell repertoires in COVID-19. The method was immunoSEQ multiplex PCR; TCRdb's version includes in-frame clones alone and lacks a portion of them. The table lists about 200,000 clones, 70% to 90% of them singletons. Sequenced input: peripheral blood. Receptors were obtained from a human donor in a cohort sampled during active COVID-19. Both conserved end residues are part of each CDR3. A D gene is named only where the DNA matches it firmly. Some rows mark clone size as missing; the rest say once, few, many or name a class of expanded clone.

j_call	d_call	clone_size	v_call	cdr3_aa	cdr3_nt
TRBJ2-5	TRBD2	-	TRBV3-1/TRBV3-2	CASSQPGTSGQETQYF	TGTGCCAGCAGCCAGCCGGGGACTAGCGGACAAGAGACCCAGTACTTC
TRBJ2-6	-	few	TRBV10-3	CAISDSSGANVLTF	TGTGCCATCAGTGACAGCTCTGGGGCCAACGTCCTGACTTTC
TRBJ2-1	-	-	TRBV12-3/TRBV12-4	CASSRVEGDEQFF	TGTGCCAGCAGCCGGGTCGAGGGCGATGAGCAGTTCTTC
TRBJ2-7	-	-	TRBV27	CASSLYQGPSYEQYF	TGTGCCAGCAGTTTATACCAGGGGCCCTCCTACGAGCAGTACTTC
TRBJ2-7	-	-	TRBV10-1	CASSILPTGDEQYF	TGCGCCAGCAGTATACTACCCACCGGCGACGAGCAGTACTTC
TRBJ1-6	TRBD1	-	TRBV9	CASGTESSYNSPLHF	TGTGCCAGCGGGACAGAGAGCTCCTATAATTCACCCCTCCACTTT
TRBJ1-1	-	-	TRBV11-2	CASSLVLNTEAFF	TGTGCCAGCAGCTTAGTCTTGAACACTGAAGCTTTCTTT
TRBJ1-4	TRBD1	-	TRBV6-5	CASTGQLDNEKLFF	TGTGCCAGCACGGGACAGCTGGATAATGAAAAACTGTTTTTT
TRBJ2-4	-	few	TRBV5-1	CASSLGQQASKNIQYF	TGCGCCAGCAGCTTGGGACAACAGGCGTCCAAAAACATTCAGTACTTC
TRBJ1-5	-	-	TRBV27	CASSLSNSGNQPQHF	TGTGCCAGCAGTTTATCAAACAGCGGGAATCAGCCCCAGCATTTT
TRBJ1-6	TRBD1	-	TRBV2	CASRATGTNSPLHF	TGTGCCAGCAGGGCGACAGGGACGAATTCACCCCTCCACTTT
TRBJ2-1	TRBD2	-	TRBV15	CATGTRLANEQFF	TGTGCCACGGGGACTCGACTAGCCAATGAGCAGTTCTTC
TRBJ2-1	TRBD2	-	TRBV29-1	CSVLGTSVSYNEQFF	TGCAGCGTACTAGGGACTAGCGTCTCCTACAATGAGCAGTTCTTC
TRBJ1-1	-	-	TRBV7-2	CASSFSDIPNTEAFF	TGTGCTAGCAGCTTTTCGGACATACCGAACACTGAAGCTTTCTTT
TRBJ1-5	-	-	TRBV21-1	CASSFPGGIDRQPQHF	TGTGCCAGCAGCTTCCCCGGGGGGATTGATCGTCAGCCCCAGCATTTT
TRBJ1-1	TRBD1	-	TRBV10-2	CASSYTGDTEAFF	TGCGCCAGCAGTTATACAGGGGACACTGAAGCTTTCTTT
TRBJ2-1	-	-	TRBV5-4	CASSLGVGLHREQFF	TGTGCCAGCAGCTTGGGGGTGGGACTGCACCGCGAGCAGTTCTTC
TRBJ2-2	TRBD1	-	TRBV6-5	CASSYSPGGTGELFF	TGTGCCAGCAGTTACTCACCAGGGGGTACCGGGGAGCTGTTTTTT
TRBJ1-6	-	-	TRBV30	CAWSGPPSPLHF	TGTGCCTGGAGTGGTCCCCCATCACCCCTCCACTTT
TRBJ2-3	TRBD2	-	TRBV19	CASRPGTSDTDTQYF	TGTGCCAGTAGACCAGGGACTAGCGACACAGATACGCAGTATTTT
TRBJ2-1	-	once	TRBV7-6	CASSFSPGGAAYNEQFF	TGTGCCAGCAGTTTCTCTCCCGGCGGGGCCGCCTACAATGAGCAGTTCTTC
TRBJ1-6	TRBD1	-	TRBV5-1	CASSLTGTDNSPLHF	TGCGCCAGCAGCTTAACCGGGACAGATAATTCACCCCTCCACTTT
TRBJ2-1	-	once	TRBV19	CASSALNEQFF	TGTGCCAGTAGTGCGCTAAATGAGCAGTTCTTC
TRBJ2-7	TRBD1	-	TRBV18	CASSPTDRTREQYF	TGTGCCAGCTCACCGACGGACAGGACGCGAGAGCAGTACTTC
TRBJ2-7	TRBD2	once	TRBV13	CASSPGLAGGEAIEQYF	TGTGCCAGCAGCCCGGGACTAGCGGGAGGAGAGGCGATTGAGCAGTACTTC
TRBJ2-4	-	-	TRBV2	CASSEESGLRRIPYF	TGTGCCAGCAGTGAAGAATCTGGACTTAGGCGTATTCCGTACTTC
TRBJ2-7	-	-	TRBV6-5	CASTKQRGTPYEQYF	TGTGCCAGCACCAAACAAAGGGGGACACCCTACGAGCAGTACTTC
TRBJ1-1	TRBD1	-	TRBV5-5	CASSSFTGERAEAFF	TGTGCCAGCAGCTCCTTCACAGGGGAACGAGCTGAAGCTTTCTTT
TRBJ1-5	-	-	TRBV19	CASTQGDQPQHF	TGTGCCAGCACTCAGGGCGATCAGCCCCAGCATTTT
TRBJ1-2	-	-	TRBV7-2	CASSLARGYGYTF	TGTGCCAGCAGCTTAGCTCGGGGGTATGGCTACACCTTC
TRBJ2-2	-	-	TRBV4-3	CASSQDLRQTNTGELFF	TGCGCCAGCAGCCAAGATCTGAGACAGACGAACACCGGGGAGCTGTTTTTT
TRBJ1-2	TRBD1	-	TRBV2	CASSSWTGSYGYTF	TGTGCCAGCAGTTCTTGGACAGGGAGTTATGGCTACACCTTC
TRBJ2-3	TRBD1	-	TRBV5-4	CASREGGTSTDTQYF	TGTGCCAGCCGTGAAGGGGGCACCAGCACAGATACGCAGTATTTT
TRBJ2-7	TRBD1	-	TRBV10-3	CATRLGTGEKDEQYF	TGTGCCACCCGACTCGGGACAGGGGAAAAAGACGAGCAGTACTTC